The source of this T cell receptor (beta chain) is a study of persistence of HIV-infected CD4 T cells. This clone was counted a few times. The antigen remains unidentified. This was the immunoSEQ version 4 assay in survey mode. The method was immunoSEQ multiplex PCR; TCRdb's version includes in-frame clones alone and lacks a portion of them. This table holds nearly 20,000 clones, approximately 65% found once. Trimming cost V 8 bases and J 0 bases, with 17 bases left between them. Germline V CDR1 and CDR2: MDHEN, SYDVKM. The CDR3 spans 16 residues. An overlapping HIV-1 Gag peptide pool stimulated these cells at roughly 1 ug/peptide/mL. Responding CD4+ T cells were sorted by upregulation of both CD40 ligand and CD69.

This clonotype was obtained from an adult woman with HIV who was CMV-seropositive. Source: CD4+ T cells sorted from PBMCs after approximately 20-hour stimulation, taken from a patient who received antiretroviral therapy. The genes are TRBV28 and TRBJ1-5, with D perhaps TRBD1 (5 bases). Here the CDR3 DNA reads TGTGCCAGCCGGCCGGGGCCTCAATATAGCAATCAGCCCCAGCATTTT. This gives the protein CASRPGPQYSNQPQHF.